The entry below gives a single T cell receptor beta chain sequence along with its context. Its specificity is unknown. This CDR3 has 14 amino acids. Germline CDR1 reads SEHNR; CDR2 reads FQNEAQ (reference sequence). The germline V and J ends were trimmed by 1 base and 3 bases, with 9 bases remaining between them. Libraries were prepared by immunoSEQ multiplex PCR; TCRdb keeps only in-frame clonotypes and omits some of them. The repertoire includes fewer than 150,000 clones, 80% to 95% of them detected once, and approximately 7% sits in the top ten. The sample belongs to a study of T cell responses to AZD1222 COVID-19 vaccine. Study results and caveats: Baseline antibody screening turned up just six seropositive AZD1222 recipients. The study sampled repertoires only after the peak T cell response. Once two AZD1222 doses were given, Spike-specific TCR breadth and depth went up. Reports indicate that nearly half of spike-specific TCRs are directed at unmutated variant regions.

The source of this sequence is an adult who received the AZD1222 COVID-19 vaccine. Sequences were derived from peripheral blood, sampled 28 days after the second AZD1222 dose. This chain connects TRBV7-9 to TRBJ1-1, with D possibly matching TRBD1 (5 bases). CDR3 protein: CASSLGDRHTEAFF. CDR3 sequence (DNA): TGTGCCAGCAGCTTAGGGGACCGACACACTGAAGCTTTCTTT.